This T cell receptor (beta chain) was sequenced in a study of human T cells and chemical hapten exposure (dated by TCRdb to the early 2020s). Broadly, across the study: For sensitization, 2% DPC in acetone was applied to an approximately 2 cm by approximately 2 cm area of upper inner arm skin. Weekly therapeutic DPC doses were additionally applied to the scalp of patients throughout the approximately 24-week study period. Patch testing was done on the upper back using Finn chambers containing 0.01% DPC, and results were scored after 6 days according to International Contact Dermatitis Research Group standards. Most of the patients in the cohort were female, and the cohort covered alopecia areata with under or over 50% scalp involvement, alopecia totalis and alopecia universalis. The libraries were sequenced as a pool, and the TCR yield per sample differed mostly because of small variations in library volumes within the pool. The study tracked peripheral blood TCR repertoire changes in vivo during primary and secondary sensitization to the hapten diphenylcyclopropenone (DPC) in alopecia patients. Blood samples were taken from patients before sensitization (week 0) and then at 2, 6 and about 24 weeks after DPC sensitization. Blood for TCR sequencing was provided by twenty-nine alopecia patients at one to four time points (pre-sensitization, 2, 6 and 24 weeks).

CDR1 and CDR2 are read off the germline V gene as LGHNA and YNFKEQ. Reading from cysteine to phenylalanine, the CDR3 counts 18 amino acids. CDR3 DNA only is kept here, 54 bases in frame from base 1. Germline trimming: 1 base from V, 5 bases from J; junction bases outside gene matches: 12. What the work shows at the level of the full study, not this receptor alone: No change with DPC sensitization was found in the number of TCRs above 1 in 1000 frequency, and no evidence of global repertoire structure alterations was found. After repeated subsampling, the strength of the expansion versus patch-test correlation and the threshold at which it became significant changed. Compared with pre-sensitization or healthy control sets, expanded TCRs formed significantly more large CDR3 similarity clusters, which is consistent with antigen-driven responses. All patients had alopecia, a presumed autoimmune disease, so their immune response might differ from that of healthy individuals. Patch test score correlated positively with the number of PT1 expanded TCRs, reaching significance at thresholds 8, 16 and 32 but not at 4.

With regard to this clonotype: The clone's antigen remains unknown. Base qualities are not provided; no much larger clone lies one nucleotide away.

The library was generated by RACE. This sample was sequenced with a NextSeq 500. During library preparation, unique molecular identifiers were attached to individual cDNA molecules so that TCRs could be counted quantitatively and reproducibly. From each blood RNA sample, both TCR alpha and TCR beta chains were sequenced. As for the original processing: Samples had a median of roughly 87,000 TCRs, with a range from about 23,224 to 750,000. The Decombinator software suite was used to annotate V, J and CDR3 in the TCR reads. Every sample was subsampled to the same number of TCRs (28,000) for the PS versus PT1 abundance plots. TCRs were defined as expanded if absent before sensitization and observed at least eight times at the 2-week time point. TCRdb reanalyzed the raw reads on its own, using fastp at Q25 for trimming and MiXCR for clone calling, and kept in-frame beta chains. Rows are unified per CDR3 protein, each entry keeping the most common DNA and genes. These V and J calls rely on TCRdb rather than the paper's analysis. Recorded for this sample are around 300,000 distinct CDR3 sequences; around 7% of them occurred a single time. Around 8.4% of the sample is taken by the ten largest.

The time point label, as the study defines it: patch test 1, 2 weeks after DPC sensitization. Read against the paper, the sample's treatment or condition label means: therapeutic diphenylcyclopropenone sensitization with weekly scalp DPC. At every patch-test visit, the blood draw took place before the patch test was put on. To be eligible, patients had to be aged 18 to 70, diagnosed with alopecia and judged suitable for DPC therapy, while pregnant patients were excluded. Total RNA was extracted from unfractionated whole blood collected in Tempus Blood RNA tubes. The rearrangement joined TRBV4-2 to TRBJ2-3; 10 central nucleotides agree with TRBD1. This receptor was obtained from a woman between 18 and 29 years old with alopecia areata. Some clones in this sample may be carry-over from other donors' samples. The sequencing here drew on whole blood, taken in connection with sensitization to the hapten diphenylcyclopropenone (DPC). The bases read TGTGCCAGCAGCCAAGGATACTACACGGGACAGGGGAGAGATACGCAGTATTTT. This translates into CASSQGYYTGQGRDTQYF.